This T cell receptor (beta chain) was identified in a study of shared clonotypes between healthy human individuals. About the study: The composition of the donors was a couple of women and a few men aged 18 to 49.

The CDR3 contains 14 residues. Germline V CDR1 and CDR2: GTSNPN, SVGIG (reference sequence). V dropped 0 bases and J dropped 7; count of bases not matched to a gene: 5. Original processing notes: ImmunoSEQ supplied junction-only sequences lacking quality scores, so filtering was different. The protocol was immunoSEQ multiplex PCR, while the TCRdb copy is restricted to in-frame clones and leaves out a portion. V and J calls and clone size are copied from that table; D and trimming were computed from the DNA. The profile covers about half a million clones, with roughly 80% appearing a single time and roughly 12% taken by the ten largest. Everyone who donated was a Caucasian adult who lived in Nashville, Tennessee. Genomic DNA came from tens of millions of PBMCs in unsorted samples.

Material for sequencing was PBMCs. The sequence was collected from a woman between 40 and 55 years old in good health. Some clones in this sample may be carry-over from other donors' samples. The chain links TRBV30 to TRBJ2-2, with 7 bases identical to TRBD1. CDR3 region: CAWSVQGTGGELFF. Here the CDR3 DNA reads TGTGCCTGGAGTGTACAGGGGACGGGCGGGGAGCTGTTTTTT.